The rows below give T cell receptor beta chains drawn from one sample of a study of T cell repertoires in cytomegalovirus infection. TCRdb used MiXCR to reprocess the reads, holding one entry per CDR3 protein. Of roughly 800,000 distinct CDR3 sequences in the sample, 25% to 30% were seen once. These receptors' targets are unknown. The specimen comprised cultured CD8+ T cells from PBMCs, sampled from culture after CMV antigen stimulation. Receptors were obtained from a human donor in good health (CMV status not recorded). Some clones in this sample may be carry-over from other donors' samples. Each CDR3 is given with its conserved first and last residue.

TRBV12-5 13 CASGLDLTGELFF
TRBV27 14 CASSLLGRYNEQFF
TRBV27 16 CASSPLLATFTDTQYF
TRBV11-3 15 CASSLGRGLANEQFF
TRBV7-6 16 CASSPRSSKNTGELFF
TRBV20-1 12 CSGPGQGTEAFF
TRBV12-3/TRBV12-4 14 CASTKGGGTKEQYF
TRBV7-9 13 CASSFGPMETQYF
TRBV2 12 CATWTGQDEQYF
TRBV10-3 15 CAISEGGAAYNEQFF
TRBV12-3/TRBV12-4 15 CASSLGGGWEETQYF